The clone carrying this T cell receptor beta chain appeared a few times. Germline CDR1 reads KGHSH; CDR2 reads LQKENI. The CDR3 loop spans 12 amino acids. V was shortened by 8 bases and J by 7 bases, with 11 bases between the two germline ends. The data are from a study of identical twins. One entry per CDR3 protein, called by TCRdb with MiXCR from the 5' RACE reads. Of some 460,000 distinct CDR3 sequences listed, 14% are singletons. The same sample was also used in a study of yellow fever vaccine responses in identical twins. From that report: As reported, the vaccine T cell response of twins seemed partly convergent and partly personalized.

This sequence originates from a woman under 30 in good health. The sample taken for sequencing was CD4+ T cells sorted from blood. The chain joins TRBV18 to TRBJ2-2; weak D call: TRBD2 (5 bases). The DNA of the CDR3 is TGTGCCAGCGGACTCGGCAGCGGGGAGCTGTTTTTT. Residues: CASGLGSGELFF. Full variable domain (rest looked up from reference TRBV18 and TRBJ2-2): NAGVMQNPRHLVRRRGQEARLRCSPMKGHSHVYWYRQLPEEGLKFMVYLQKENIIDESGMPKERFSAEFPKEGPSILRIQQVVRGDSAAYFCASGLGSGELFFGEGSRLTVL.